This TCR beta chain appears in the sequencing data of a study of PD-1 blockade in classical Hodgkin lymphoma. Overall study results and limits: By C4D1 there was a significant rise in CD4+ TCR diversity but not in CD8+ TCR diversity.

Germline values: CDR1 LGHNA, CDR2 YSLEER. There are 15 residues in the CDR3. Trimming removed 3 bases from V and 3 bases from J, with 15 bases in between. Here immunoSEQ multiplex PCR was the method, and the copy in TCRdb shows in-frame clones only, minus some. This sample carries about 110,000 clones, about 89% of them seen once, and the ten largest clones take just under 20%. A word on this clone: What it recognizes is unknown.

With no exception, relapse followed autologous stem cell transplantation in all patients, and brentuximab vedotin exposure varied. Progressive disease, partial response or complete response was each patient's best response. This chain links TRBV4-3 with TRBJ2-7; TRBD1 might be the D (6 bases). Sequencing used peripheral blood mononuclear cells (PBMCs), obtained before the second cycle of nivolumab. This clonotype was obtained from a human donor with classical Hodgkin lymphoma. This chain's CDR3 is CASSHDPGQNYEQYF. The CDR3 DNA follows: TGCGCCAGCAGCCACGATCCCGGACAGAACTACGAGCAGTACTTC.